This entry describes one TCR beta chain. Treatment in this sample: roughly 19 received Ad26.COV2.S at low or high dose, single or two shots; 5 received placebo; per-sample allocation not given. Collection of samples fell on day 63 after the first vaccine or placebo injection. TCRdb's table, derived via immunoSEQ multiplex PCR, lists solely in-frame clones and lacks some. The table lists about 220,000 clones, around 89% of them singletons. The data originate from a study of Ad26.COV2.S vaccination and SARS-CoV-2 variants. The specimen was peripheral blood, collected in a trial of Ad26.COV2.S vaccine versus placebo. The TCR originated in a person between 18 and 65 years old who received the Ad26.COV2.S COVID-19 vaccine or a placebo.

For the CDR3, the DNA is TGTGCCAGCAGCTTGGGCGGTAGCGTCTCCTACGAGCAGTACTTC. Protein sequence: CASSLGGSVSYEQYF. V is TRBV5-4 and J is TRBJ2-7; D might be TRBD2 (5 bases). CDR1 and CDR2 from the germline V gene are SGHNT and YYREEE (reference sequence). The CDR3 consists of 15 residues. V was shortened by 0 bases and J by 0 bases, with 10 bases between the two germline ends.